One sample yielded the 17 T cell receptor beta chains listed below, sequenced in a study of identical twins. TCRdb used MiXCR to reprocess the 5' RACE reads, holding one entry per CDR3 protein. Of around 530,000 distinct CDR3 sequences listed, roughly 15% are singletons. These data also featured in a second study, about yellow fever vaccine responses in identical twins.

The sequenced sample was CD4+ T cells sorted from blood. The receptor source for this set is a woman younger than 30 in good health.

This clonotype was detected only a few times. This chain connects TRBV24-1 to TRBJ2-1; no reliable D call. CDR1 and CDR2 (germline): KGHDR, SFDVKD. The CDR3 runs 14 residues. V was clipped by 3 bases and J by 3 bases, with 8 bases between them. CDR3 protein: CATSDPNYYNEQFF. The CDR3 DNA reads as TGTGCCACCAGTGATCCGAATTACTACAATGAGCAGTTCTTC.

This clonotype was seen more than once but under ten times. The chain is built from TRBV6-1 and TRBJ2-3, with 8 bases matching TRBD2. Trimming took 9 bases from V and 2 from J; bases not matched to a gene: 10. CDR1 and CDR2 (germline): MNHNS, SASEGT. The CDR3 consists of 15 residues. The CDR3, as DNA: TGTGCCAGATCCTGGGGACTAGGGGCCACAGATACGCAGTATTTT. Encoded protein: CARSWGLGATDTQYF.

The V and J genes are TRBV28 and TRBJ1-3; D might be TRBD1 (5 bases). This CDR3 is 15 amino acids long. Trimming removed 2 bases from V and 4 bases from J, with 12 bases in between. Germline V gene lookup returns CDR1 MDHEN and CDR2 SYDVKM. The CDR3 DNA reads TGTGCCAGCAGTTTAGGGGCGGTCGTAGGAAACACCATATATTTT. This encodes CASSLGAVVGNTIYF.

This clonotype occurred a few times. This sequence joins TRBV4-2 and TRBJ1-5, with a tentative D call TRBD1 (5 bases). The CDR3 contains 17 residues. Trimming took off 3 bases at V and 3 bases at J, with 18 bases between the two ends. Germline CDR1 reads LGHNA; CDR2 reads YNFKEQ. The CDR3 DNA sequence: TGTGCCAGCAGCCAGGGATCCGGGACGGATCTCAATCAGCCCCAGCATTTT. Encoded protein: CASSQGSGTDLNQPQHF.

This clonotype was counted a few times. The chain is built from TRBV29-1 and TRBJ2-1; 11 bases align to TRBD2. The CDR3 consists of 18 residues. V shed 4 bases and J 3 bases; nucleotides not matched to a gene: 14. Germline V gives CDR1 SQVTM, CDR2 ANQGSEA. The CDR3 region is CSVGPGTSGRPSYNEQFF. The CDR3 coding sequence is TGCAGCGTTGGGCCTGGGACTAGCGGACGGCCGAGCTACAATGAGCAGTTCTTC.

The rearrangement links TRBV20-1 to TRBJ2-1; possibly TRBD2 for D (6 bases). The ends were cut back, 6 bases at V and 6 bases at J, with 12 bases in the middle. Germline-derived CDR1 and CDR2 are DFQATT and SNEGSKA (reference sequence). The CDR3 length is 12 residues. The CDR3 coding sequence is TGCAGTGCGCAGGAGGGCACCAATGAGCAGTTCTTC. This sequence encodes CSAQEGTNEQFF.

This clonotype was seen repeatedly, ten times or more. The gene calls are TRBV6-1 and TRBJ1-2; D is unresolved. CDR1 and CDR2 (germline): MNHNS, SASEGT. The V and J ends lost 10 bases and 1 base respectively, with 13 bases between them. This CDR3 has 13 residues. In DNA form, the CDR3 reads TGTGCCACCACTCCATCCCATAACTATGGCTACACCTTC. Translating it yields CATTPSHNYGYTF.

The rearrangement uses TRBV5-6 and TRBJ2-7; D is tentatively TRBD1 or TRBD2 (5 bases each). V was cut by 8 bases and J by 4 bases, with 13 bases left in between. Germline CDR1 is SGHDT and CDR2 is YYEEEE. This CDR3 is 12 amino acids long. CDR3: CARSPGQYEQYF. The CDR3 nucleotides read TGTGCCAGGAGCCCGGGGCAATACGAGCAGTACTTC.

The table lists this clonotype with a few counts. The J gene is TRBJ1-2, the V gene TRBV28; 7 bases match TRBD1. CDR3 size: 14 residues. From germline, CDR1 is MDHEN and CDR2 SYDVKM. V dropped 5 bases and J dropped 4; count of bases not matched to a gene: 7. CDR3 in DNA: TGTGCCAGCAGTCCCTACAGGGGATTCTATGGCTACACCTTC. It is translated as CASSPYRGFYGYTF.

The chain employs TRBV3-1 and TRBJ2-3; D possibly corresponds to TRBD1 (6 bases). Germline CDR1 is LGHDT and CDR2 is YNNKEL (reference sequence). The V and J ends lost 2 bases and 12 bases respectively, with 15 bases between them. The CDR3 is 13 residues long. CDR3: CASSQPTGFPQYF. The CDR3 bases are TGTGCCAGCAGCCAACCAACAGGGTTTCCCCAGTATTTT.

This clonotype has more than one count but fewer than ten. The rearrangement links TRBV5-1 to TRBJ2-1, with 9 bases aligning to TRBD2. The CDR3 is made up of 16 amino acids. Looked up from germline, CDR1 is SGHRS and CDR2 is YFSETQ. J was trimmed by 8 bases and V by 0 bases; bases with no gene match: 9. CDR3 in DNA: TGCGCCAGCAGCTTGGAAGGCGGGGGGGCCTTGGATGAGCAGTTCTTC. It specifies CASSLEGGGALDEQFF.

DNA for the CDR3: TGTGCCAGCAGTGAGGCCTTGAGCTCCTACAATGAGCAGTTCTTC. Its translation is CASSEALSSYNEQFF. V gene TRBV2 combines with J gene TRBJ2-1; no firm D call. Germline V gene sequence: CDR1 SNHLY, CDR2 FYNNEI. CDR3 length: 15 amino acids. Trimming shortened V by 3 bases and J by 0 bases, and 9 bases separated the two germline ends. Variable domain in full (rest from reference TRBV2 and TRBJ2-1): EPEVTQTPSHQVTQMGQEVILRCVPISNHLYFYWYRQILGQKVEFLVSFYNNEISEKSEIFDDQFSVERPDGSNFTLKIRSTKLEDSAMYFCASSEALSSYNEQFFGPGTRLTVL.

V and J are TRBV7-9 and TRBJ2-2; perhaps TRBD1 as D (5 bases). The V and J ends lost 6 bases and 6 bases respectively, with 17 bases between them. From germline, CDR1 is SEHNR and CDR2 FQNEAQ (reference sequence). The CDR3 consists of 15 residues. The CDR3 here is CASRLLGESPGELFF. Here the CDR3 DNA reads TGTGCCAGCAGATTATTAGGGGAATCGCCCGGGGAGCTGTTTTTT. The whole variable domain, remainder taken from reference TRBV7-9 and TRBJ2-2, is DTGVSQNPRHKITKRGQNVTFRCDPISEHNRLYWYRQTLGQGPEFLTYFQNEAQLEKSRLLSDRFSAERPKGSFSTLEIQRTEQGDSAMYLCASRLLGESPGELFFGEGSRLTVL.

The gene calls are TRBV5-1 and TRBJ2-3; TRBD1 matches at 8 bases. Germline V lookup: CDR1 SGHRS, CDR2 YFSETQ. The CDR3 spans 17 residues. The ends lost 4 bases at V and 2 bases at J; junction bases unmatched: 12. In DNA, the CDR3 is TGCGCCAGCAGCCCGATGGCTGGGACAGGCCTCACAGATACGCAGTATTTT. Translating it yields CASSPMAGTGLTDTQYF.

The rearrangement joins TRBV29-1 to TRBJ2-3; D may be TRBD1 (5 bases). This CDR3 contains 14 residues. Germline V gene sequence: CDR1 SQVTM, CDR2 ANQGSEA. Deletions cut 1 base from V and 5 bases from J, with 13 bases between. The CDR3 coding sequence is TGCAGCGTTGAAGCCCCCCAGGGTCGAGATACGCAGTATTTT. This encodes CSVEAPQGRDTQYF.

The rearrangement links TRBV7-3 to TRBJ2-1, with a weak D call TRBD2 (6 bases). CDR3 length equals 13 residues. V lost 6 bases, J lost 8 bases, and 14 bases lay in between. In germline, CDR1 is SGHTA, CDR2 FQGTGA. CDR3 DNA sequence: TGTGCCAGCAGTTCCTTCGCGGGATATGAGCAGTTCTTC. It encodes CASSSFAGYEQFF.

This chain joins TRBV20-1 and TRBJ2-6; 7 bases line up with TRBD2. Unmatched junction bases numbered 9, after V lost 1 base and J lost 0 bases. The CDR3 has 18 residues. CDR1 DFQATT and CDR2 SNEGSKA come from the germline V gene (reference sequence). CDR3 sequence: CSARVWGGSLSGANVLTF. Here the CDR3 DNA reads TGCAGTGCTAGAGTTTGGGGGGGATCCCTCTCTGGGGCCAACGTCCTGACTTTC.